This is a list of T cell receptor beta chains from one sample in a study of regulatory T cells in long-lasting Graves disease. MiXCR was run by TCRdb on the multiplex PCR reads, yielding one entry per CDR3 protein. The sample contains 400,000 to 500,000 distinct CDR3 sequences, approximately 23% of which appear only once. Sequenced here: peripheral blood mononuclear cells (PBMCs), sampled when the disease was refractory, from a patient treated with antithyroid drugs. These receptors were obtained from a female donor with Graves disease. The conserved cysteine and the conserved F or W are not part of the CDR3 here. Clone size is not always given. Where it is, it says once, few, many or a class for expanded clones.

j_call | cdr3_length | clone_size | v_call | cdr3_aa
TRBJ1-3 | 15 | . | TRBV28 | ASSEGTGLSSGNTIY
TRBJ2-4 | 16 | . | TRBV11-2 | ASSPVQGESVTKNIQY
TRBJ2-2 | 11 | . | TRBV18 | ASSPPYSGELF
TRBJ1-1 | 10 | many | TRBV7-2 | ASSFRDTEAF
TRBJ2-7 | 13 | few | TRBV6-9 | ASSYQGGPSYEQY
TRBJ2-5 | 16 | few | TRBV20-1 | SARDPWDTTSTGETQY
TRBJ2-3 | 12 | . | TRBV29-1 | SVPPGTTTDTQY
TRBJ2-5 | 12 | many | TRBV2 | ASTYRGSGETQY
TRBJ1-6 | 9 | . | TRBV19 | ASRRDSPLH
TRBJ1-5 | 14 | many | TRBV2 | ASSGTSINSNQPQH
TRBJ1-2 | 12 | . | TRBV7-9 | ASSPKTGGYGYT
TRBJ1-1 | 13 | many | TRBV6-1 | ASSTLPGGNTEAF
TRBJ2-7 | 11 | . | TRBV6-1 | ASGRSGSGEQY
TRBJ2-1 | 14 | . | TRBV29-1 | SSPEGGRRGYNEQF
TRBJ1-1 | 14 | few | TRBV5-1 | ASTRTGGSSGTEAF